The 24 T cell receptor beta chains below all came from one sample that was sequenced in a study of beta chain features in type 1 diabetes. The entirety of the isolated RNA underwent reverse transcription, so expressed TCRB transcripts were sequenced. This table comes from immunoSEQ multiplex PCR, and its TCRdb copy is limited to in-frame clones, with some not included. The table records 300,000 to 400,000 clones, 11% of them present only once. Sequencing input: naive CD4+ T cells from blood. The receptors here all came from a woman aged 25 to 39 in good health.

This clone was picked up a small number of times. The chain couples TRBV20-1 to TRBJ2-7; D may be TRBD1 (5 bases). The CDR3 has 11 amino acids. CDR1 and CDR2 from the germline V gene are DFQATT and SNEGSKA (reference sequence). V was shortened by 6 bases and J by 3 bases, with 9 bases between the two germline ends. In DNA form, the CDR3 reads TGCAGTGCCCTAAGGGGCTACGAGCAGTACTTC. Translation: CSALRGYEQYF.

This clone was seen more than once but under ten times. The V gene is TRBV28, the J gene TRBJ1-1; D remains ambiguous. This CDR3 has 12 amino acids. CDR1 and CDR2 from the germline V gene are MDHEN and SYDVKM. Trimming took 3 bases from V and 9 from J, leaving 11 bases between them. The CDR3 sequence is CASSFLSGKAFF. The CDR3 bases are TGTGCCAGCAGTTTTCTCAGCGGTAAAGCTTTCTTT.

This clone has only a few counts. J is TRBJ1-2 and V is TRBV4-3; D not resolved. This CDR3 comprises 14 residues. CDR1 and CDR2 from the germline V gene are LGHNA and YSLEER. V lost 4 bases and J lost 0, with 9 bases in between. DNA of the CDR3: TGCGCCAGCAGCCCAATACGGTCTAACTATGGCTACACCTTC. Translated, it gives CASSPIRSNYGYTF.

The rearrangement uses TRBV6-5 and TRBJ1-1; the match to TRBD1 covers 8 bases. CDR1 and CDR2 (germline): MNHEY, SVGAGI. CDR3 length: 15 residues. V shed 2 bases, J shed 5 bases, and the junction held 7 bases outside the gene matches. The CDR3 loop is CASSYGQGATTEAFF. CDR3 coding DNA: TGTGCCAGCAGTTACGGGCAGGGGGCGACTACTGAAGCTTTCTTT.

This chain joins TRBV28 and TRBJ2-5, with 10 bases lining up with TRBD2. After removal of 6 bases from V and 4 bases from J, the junction contained 8 bases not matched to a gene. Germline V CDR1 and CDR2: MDHEN, SYDVKM. The CDR3 contains 15 residues. Here the CDR3 DNA reads TGTGCCAGCAGAAATATAGCGGGAGGACGAGAGACCCAGTACTTC. Translated, it gives CASRNIAGGRETQYF.

The rearrangement uses TRBV28 and TRBJ2-3, with 10 bases aligning to TRBD2. J lost 7 bases, V lost 6 bases, and 4 bases had no gene match. Germline-derived CDR1 and CDR2 are MDHEN and SYDVKM. The CDR3 is made up of 13 amino acids. The CDR3 protein is CASRPSGSYTQYF. The CDR3 DNA reads TGTGCCAGCAGGCCTAGCGGGAGTTATACGCAGTATTTT.

This clone appeared a few times. CDR3 in DNA: TGTGCCAGCAGTCGACCGGGACTAGCGGGAGGATCCGAGCAGTACTTC. Protein: CASSRPGLAGGSEQYF. The chain has TRBV28 and TRBJ2-7; TRBD2 agrees at 15 bases. V trimming: 5 bases; J trimming: 6 bases; junction bases outside the gene matches: 8. The germline V gene encodes CDR1 MDHEN and CDR2 SYDVKM. The CDR3 extends over 16 amino acids.

This chain joins TRBV6-1 and TRBJ2-6, with D possibly being TRBD1 (5 bases). Germline V gives CDR1 MNHNS, CDR2 SASEGT. The V and J ends lost 5 bases and 4 bases respectively, with 12 bases between them. The CDR3 has 15 amino acids. CDR3 amino acids: CASSFQGSGANVLTF. The CDR3 nucleotides read TGTGCCAGCAGTTTTCAGGGTTCCGGGGCCAACGTCCTGACTTTC.

J is TRBJ2-5 and V is TRBV28; 10 positions agree with TRBD1. Per germline, CDR1 MDHEN and CDR2 SYDVKM. This CDR3 is built from 15 residues. V was clipped by 6 bases and J by 5 bases; unmatched bases: 9. The CDR3 region is CASSSGQGVTETQYF. The CDR3 DNA reads as TGTGCCAGCAGCAGCGGACAGGGGGTAACGGAGACCCAGTACTTC. Filled out from reference TRBV28 and TRBJ2-5, the complete variable domain reads DVKVTQSSRYLVKRTGEKVFLECVQDMDHENMFWYRQDPGLGLRLIYFSYDVKMKEKGDIPEGYSVSREKKERFSLILESASTNQTSMYLCASSSGQGVTETQYFGPGTRLLVL.

This chain joins TRBV7-3 and TRBJ2-1; D may be TRBD1 (5 bases). The length of the CDR3 is 15 residues. Germline V gene sequence: CDR1 SGHTA, CDR2 FQGTGA. Trimming took off 5 bases at V and 4 bases at J, with 15 bases between the two ends. The CDR3 sequence: CASSLTGTFYNEQFF. CDR3 bases: TGTGCCAGCAGCCTCACAGGCACGTTTTACAATGAGCAGTTCTTC.

This clone appeared a few times. J is TRBJ2-3 and V is TRBV29-1; perhaps TRBD2 as D (5 bases). Trimming stripped 8 bases from V and 6 bases from J, with 15 bases between. CDR3 length equals 12 residues. Germline V gene sequence: CDR1 SQVTM, CDR2 ANQGSEA. The CDR3 protein is CSPGRAGDTQYF. The CDR3 bases are TGCAGCCCCGGAAGGGCGGGTGATACGCAGTATTTT.

The rearrangement uses TRBV5-4 and TRBJ1-4, with 8 bases matching TRBD1. The CDR3 runs 14 residues. V lost 4 bases to trimming and J lost 8 bases; unmatched junction nucleotides: 7. Germline CDR1 reads SGHNT; CDR2 reads YYREEE (reference sequence). CDR3 nucleotide sequence: TGTGCCAGCAGCGGAGGTGGGACAGGCGAAAAACTGTTTTTT. Translation: CASSGGGTGEKLFF.

V is TRBV30 and J is TRBJ2-7; 9 nucleotides match TRBD1. Germline V gene sequence: CDR1 GTSNPN, CDR2 SVGIG (reference sequence). V was clipped by 0 bases and J by 4 bases; unmatched bases: 10. The CDR3 is made up of 16 amino acids. For the CDR3, the DNA is TGTGCCTGGAGTGTAAATTTTAGGGACAGGGTTTACGAGCAGTACTTC. Translating it yields CAWSVNFRDRVYEQYF. Full variable domain (outside the CDR3, taken from reference TRBV30 and TRBJ2-7): SQTIHQWPATLVQPVGSPLSLECTVEGTSNPNLYWYRQAAGRGLQLLFYSVGIGQISSEVPQNLSASRPQDRQFILSSKKLLLSDSGFYLCAWSVNFRDRVYEQYFGPGTRLTVT.

This sequence joins TRBV28 and TRBJ1-5; tentatively, D is TRBD1 (5 bases). Germline values: CDR1 MDHEN, CDR2 SYDVKM. This CDR3 comprises 14 residues. With 3 bases removed from V and 6 bases from J, the gap between germline ends came to 12 bases. CDR3 sequence (DNA): TGTGCCAGCAGTTTCGGGGGGAATGGTCAGCCCCAGCATTTT. Encoded protein: CASSFGGNGQPQHF. Together with reference TRBV28 and TRBJ1-5, the CDR3 gives the full variable domain: DVKVTQSSRYLVKRTGEKVFLECVQDMDHENMFWYRQDPGLGLRLIYFSYDVKMKEKGDIPEGYSVSREKKERFSLILESASTNQTSMYLCASSFGGNGQPQHFGDGTRLSIL.

The CDR3 DNA reads TGTGCCACCGGAGGCTATGGCTACACCTTC. Encoded protein: CATGGYGYTF. The V call is TRBV28, the J call TRBJ1-2; D gene uncertain. CDR3 length: 10 amino acids. V dropped 10 bases and J dropped 4 bases, with 7 bases sitting between them. Germline loops: CDR1 MDHEN, CDR2 SYDVKM.

This clone showed up just a few times. V gene TRBV4-2 combines with J gene TRBJ2-2, with 10 bases matching TRBD2. After removal of 3 bases from V and 5 bases from J, the junction contained 15 bases not matched to a gene. Looked up from germline, CDR1 is LGHNA and CDR2 is YNFKEQ. CDR3 length: 19 amino acids. DNA for the CDR3: TGTGCCAGCAGCCAGTATAGGACCGGGACTAGCGTTAGGACCGGGGAGCTGTTTTTT. Its translation: CASSQYRTGTSVRTGELFF.

This clone was seen a few times. CDR3 DNA: TGTGCCAGCAGTTCACCGACTAGCGGCGCCACTGAGCAGTTCTTC. Translation: CASSSPTSGATEQFF. V gene TRBV28 combines with J gene TRBJ2-1; 9 bases line up with TRBD2. J lost 9 bases, V lost 4 bases, and 10 bases had no gene match. Germline assignment: CDR1 MDHEN and CDR2 SYDVKM. The CDR3 is made up of 15 amino acids.

The V gene is TRBV9, the J gene TRBJ2-2, with 8 bases lining up with TRBD2. CDR1 is SGDLS, CDR2 YYNGEE, per germline. This CDR3 is 15 amino acids long. V lost 6 bases, J lost 3 bases, and 7 bases stayed unmatched. The chain's CDR3 is CASNSGTGYTGELFF. The CDR3 DNA is TGTGCCAGCAATAGCGGGACCGGATACACCGGGGAGCTGTTTTTT. Combining the CDR3 with reference TRBV9 and TRBJ2-2 gives the whole variable domain DSGVTQTPKHLITATGQRVTLRCSPRSGDLSVYWYQQSLDQGLQFLIQYYNGEERAKGNILERFSAQQFPDLHSELNLSSLELGDSALYFCASNSGTGYTGELFFGEGSRLTVL.

This chain links TRBV14 with TRBJ2-1, with 7 bases matching TRBD2. The J segment lost 6 bases and the V segment lost 3 bases, leaving 11 bases of the junction unmatched. From germline, CDR1 is SGHDN and CDR2 FVKESK. This CDR3 spans 16 amino acids. CDR3 protein: CASSHLLAAPPNEQFF. CDR3 in DNA: TGTGCCAGCAGCCACCTTCTAGCGGCACCACCCAATGAGCAGTTCTTC. The whole variable domain, filled in from reference TRBV14 and TRBJ2-1, reads EAGVTQFPSHSVIEKGQTVTLRCDPISGHDNLYWYRRVMGKEIKFLLHFVKESKQDESGMPNNRFLAERTGGTYSTLKVQPAELEDSGVYFCASSHLLAAPPNEQFFGPGTRLTVL.

The table lists this clone with a few counts. V usage is TRBV14 and J usage is TRBJ2-5; 7 bases align to TRBD2. The trim removed 1 base at V and 2 bases at J, leaving 4 bases unmatched. This CDR3 is 15 amino acids long. Germline assignment: CDR1 SGHDN and CDR2 FVKESK. CDR3 bases: TGTGCCAGCAGCCAAGGGCTAGCGGTACAAGAGACCCAGTACTTC. It yields the protein CASSQGLAVQETQYF.

In this sample, this clone turned up a few times. This rearrangement joins TRBV15 to TRBJ1-2; D is perhaps TRBD1 (5 bases). This CDR3 spans 15 amino acids. The V and J ends lost 0 bases and 3 bases respectively, with 11 bases between them. Germline CDR1 is LNHNV and CDR2 is YYDKDF (reference sequence). Written as DNA, the CDR3 is TGTGCCACCAGCAGAGAAGGGGAAGGGTACTATGGCTACACCTTC. Translated: CATSREGEGYYGYTF.

This clone was observed a few times. The rearrangement links TRBV6-6 to TRBJ1-1; D perhaps matches TRBD1 (5 bases). The length of the CDR3 is 13 residues. Trimming removed 0 bases from V and 4 bases from J, with 6 bases in between. Germline lookup yields CDR1 MNHNY and CDR2 SVGAGI (reference sequence). For the CDR3, the DNA is TGTGCCAGCAGTTACTCGCAGGGCACTGAAGCTTTCTTT. Protein: CASSYSQGTEAFF.

This clone was seen only a few times. The chain is built from TRBV20-1 and TRBJ2-7; D gene ambiguous. This CDR3 comprises 11 residues. V lost 4 bases and J lost 6, with 10 bases in between. The germline V gene has CDR1 DFQATT and CDR2 SNEGSKA (reference sequence). The CDR3 coding sequence is TGCAGTGCTACCGGCCCTAGCGAGCAGTACTTC. As protein: CSATGPSEQYF.

V usage is TRBV11-3 and J usage is TRBJ2-1; D call uncertain. V lost 1 base, J lost 3 bases, and 4 bases lay in between. Per germline, CDR1 SGHNT and CDR2 YENEEA. The CDR3 consists of 13 residues. This CDR3 is CASSLVSYNEQFF. The CDR3 coding sequence is TGTGCCAGCAGCTTAGTCAGCTACAATGAGCAGTTCTTC.